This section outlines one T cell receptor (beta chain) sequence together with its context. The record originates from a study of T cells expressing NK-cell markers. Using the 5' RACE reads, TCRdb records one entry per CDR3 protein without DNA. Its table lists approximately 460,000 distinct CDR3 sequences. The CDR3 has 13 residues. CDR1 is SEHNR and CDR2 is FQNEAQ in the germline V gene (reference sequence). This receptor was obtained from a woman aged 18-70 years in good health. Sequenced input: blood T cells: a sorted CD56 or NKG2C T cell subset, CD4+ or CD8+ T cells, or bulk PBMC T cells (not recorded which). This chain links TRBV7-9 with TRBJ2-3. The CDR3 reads CASLLGGTDTQYF.